The 26 T cell receptor beta chains below come from one sample, sequenced in a study of blood T cell repertoires in COVID-19. The repertoire was sequenced with immunoSEQ multiplex PCR; TCRdb's copy has only in-frame clones and lacks some. The data hold under 40,000 clones, with approximately 86% observed a single time. The source material was peripheral blood. The receptors were sampled from an elderly woman with active or convalescent COVID-19.

This clone has just one count. The chain joins TRBV6-6 to TRBJ1-5, with a weak D call TRBD1 (6 bases). CDR1 is MNHNY, CDR2 SVGAGI, per germline (reference sequence). V dropped 5 bases and J dropped 3 bases, with 11 bases sitting between them. The CDR3 covers 14 residues. The CDR3 DNA is TGTGCCAGCAGTCCAACAGGGCTCAATCAGCCCCAGCATTTT. This codes for CASSPTGLNQPQHF.

This clone was detected a few times. The CDR3 loop is CAGSPGQGVAQPQHF. CDR3 nucleotide sequence: TGTGCCGGTTCCCCGGGACAGGGGGTTGCTCAGCCCCAGCATTTT. V gene TRBV5-8 combines with J gene TRBJ1-5; 11 bases are a match to TRBD1. From germline, CDR1 is SGHTS and CDR2 YDEGEE. Trimming took 10 bases from V and 6 from J; bases not matched to a gene: 12. This CDR3 spans 15 amino acids.

The chain is built from TRBV30 and TRBJ2-2, with a possible D match to TRBD2 (5 bases). Germline CDR1 reads GTSNPN; CDR2 reads SVGIG (reference sequence). Trimming removed 4 bases from V and 0 bases from J, with 15 bases in between. This CDR3 spans 16 amino acids. This CDR3 reads CAWKRASRPNTGELFF. The DNA of the CDR3 is TGTGCCTGGAAGAGGGCGTCGAGACCGAACACCGGGGAGCTGTTTTTT.

The gene calls are TRBV7-9 and TRBJ1-2; 9 bases are shared with TRBD1. Per the germline V gene, CDR1 is SEHNR and CDR2 is FQNEAQ (reference sequence). CDR3 length: 15 amino acids. The junction had 4 bases not matched to a gene; V was cut back by 1 base and J by 4 bases. The CDR3 sequence: CASSLVGQGIYGYTF. CDR3 nucleotides: TGTGCCAGCAGCTTAGTCGGACAGGGGATCTATGGCTACACCTTC.

The gene calls are TRBV6-5 and TRBJ1-4, with D possibly being TRBD1 (5 bases). V was shortened by 6 bases and J by 0 bases, with 8 bases between the two germline ends. Germline V gene sequence: CDR1 MNHEY, CDR2 SVGAGI. This CDR3 is 14 amino acids long. The CDR3 DNA reads TGTGCCAGCAGGTCAGGGTCAACTAATGAAAAACTGTTTTTT. As protein: CASRSGSTNEKLFF.

The chain joins TRBV9 to TRBJ2-7; D gene unclear. There are 16 residues in the CDR3. Germline CDR1 and CDR2: SGDLS and YYNGEE. The V and J ends lost 0 bases and 2 bases respectively, with 15 bases between them. The CDR3 nucleotides are TGTGCCAGCAGCGTAGACCCAGGCTCCGTGGCCTACGAGCAGTACTTC. Translation: CASSVDPGSVAYEQYF.

This chain connects TRBV12-5 to TRBJ1-5, with D uncertain. V shed 7 bases and J shed 0 bases, with 10 bases lying between them. The CDR3 covers 14 residues. CDR1 is LGHNT and CDR2 is FRNRAP in the germline V gene. The CDR3 spells CASATGNSNQPQHF. CDR3 sequence (DNA): TGTGCTAGTGCCACGGGGAATAGCAATCAGCCCCAGCATTTT.

This chain links TRBV6-5 with TRBJ2-2; 10 bases are a match to TRBD1. With 7 bases clipped from V and 5 bases from J, the junction kept 4 bases outside the gene matches. Germline values: CDR1 MNHEY, CDR2 SVGAGI. The CDR3 covers 14 residues. The chain's CDR3 is CASTRDRGTGELFF. CDR3 bases: TGTGCCAGCACCCGGGACAGGGGTACCGGGGAGCTGTTTTTT.

This chain connects TRBV25-1 to TRBJ2-7; the D gene is possibly TRBD2 (6 bases). This CDR3 region has 13 residues. V was shortened by 5 bases and J by 3 bases, with 11 bases between the two germline ends. Looked up from germline, CDR1 is MGHDK and CDR2 is SYGVNS. The CDR3 DNA follows: TGTGCCAGCAGTCACCCCGGGAGCTACGAGCAGTACTTC. Translating gives CASSHPGSYEQYF.

The genes are TRBV24-1 and TRBJ1-2; D is perhaps TRBD1 (5 bases). The CDR3 consists of 14 residues. V was pared by 3 bases and J by 3 bases, with 10 bases between. Germline V gene data show CDR1 as KGHDR and CDR2 as SFDVKD. CDR3 nucleotide sequence: TGTGCCACCAGTGATCCAGGGAGGCACTATGGCTACACCTTC. Its translation: CATSDPGRHYGYTF.

The J gene is TRBJ2-1, the V gene TRBV10-3, with 8 nucleotides matching TRBD1. The J segment lost 0 bases and the V segment lost 2 bases, leaving 6 bases of the junction unmatched. Per germline, CDR1 ENHRY and CDR2 SYGVKD. The CDR3 runs 17 residues. Here the CDR3 DNA reads TGTGCCATCAGTGAGCGACTTACAGGGGGCTCCTACAATGAGCAGTTCTTC. Amino acids: CAISERLTGGSYNEQFF.

V gene TRBV9 combines with J gene TRBJ1-1; D is ambiguous. Looked up from germline, CDR1 is SGDLS and CDR2 is YYNGEE. There are 17 residues in the CDR3. V gave up 3 bases and J gave up 0 bases, with 18 bases separating them. CDR3 DNA: TGTGCCAGCAGCGCCGGAGGGCAGGAGATAATGAACACTGAAGCTTTCTTT. Its protein is CASSAGGQEIMNTEAFF.

In nucleotides, the CDR3 is TGTGCCAGCAGTCCAAACGACAGGGGCAGGGGTCAGCCCCAGCATTTT. Protein sequence: CASSPNDRGRGQPQHF. V usage is TRBV28 and J usage is TRBJ1-5, with 8 bases aligning to TRBD1. The CDR3 is made up of 16 amino acids. The V and J ends lost 5 bases and 6 bases, in that order; junction bases with no gene match: 12. CDR1 is MDHEN, CDR2 SYDVKM, per germline.

This clone was recorded a few times. The CDR3: CSARRGNIQYF. CDR3 coding DNA: TGCAGTGCTAGACGAGGAAACATTCAGTACTTC. The V call is TRBV20-1, the J call TRBJ2-4; no clear D gene. Trimming left V 2 bases short and J 6 bases short, with 5 bases between. Germline CDR1 reads DFQATT; CDR2 reads SNEGSKA (reference sequence). This CDR3 region has 11 residues.

The chain recombines TRBV9 with TRBJ2-7, with a weak D call TRBD1 (6 bases). V dropped 4 bases and J dropped 7 bases, with 24 bases sitting between them. The CDR3 sequence is 16 residues long. Germline values: CDR1 SGDLS, CDR2 YYNGEE. The chain's CDR3 is CASSPSTGSHPSEQYF. Written as DNA, the CDR3 is TGTGCCAGCAGCCCATCGACAGGTTCGCATCCCTCTGAGCAGTACTTC.

The rearrangement uses TRBV2 and TRBJ2-3, with D unresolved. Germline CDR1 SNHLY, CDR2 FYNNEI. Trimming stripped 6 bases from V and 0 bases from J, with 10 bases between. The CDR3 is 14 residues long. The CDR3 here is CASRRLPSTDTQYF. DNA for the CDR3: TGTGCCAGCAGGCGCCTCCCGAGCACAGATACGCAGTATTTT.

The chain links TRBV12-3 or TRBV12-4 to TRBJ1-5, with 8 positions matching TRBD1. The CDR3 runs to 13 residues. With V trimmed by 6 bases and J by 4 bases, 2 bases remained unmatched. The CDR3 is CASRRDRNQPQHF. CDR3 nucleotides: TGTGCCAGCAGGAGGGACAGGAATCAGCCCCAGCATTTT.

The rearrangement uses TRBV7-2 and TRBJ2-3, with 8 bases lining up with TRBD2. The CDR3 totals 16 residues. The V gene end was trimmed by 7 bases and the J gene end by 0 bases; junction bases not matched to a gene: 9. Germline V lookup: CDR1 SGHTA, CDR2 FQGNSA. This chain's CDR3 is CASILTGTRSTDTQYF. The CDR3 coding sequence is TGTGCCAGCATCCTAACCGGGACTAGAAGCACAGATACGCAGTATTTT.

The chain combines TRBV11-2 with TRBJ2-7, with D possibly matching TRBD1 (6 bases). The CDR3 has 14 residues. Germline V gene lookup returns CDR1 SGHAT and CDR2 FQNNGV. Trimming removed 5 bases from V and 7 bases from J, with 18 bases in between. For the CDR3, the DNA is TGTGCCAGCAGCCAGCTACGGACAGTGGGAGAGCAGTACTTC. This sequence encodes CASSQLRTVGEQYF.

V and J are TRBV28 and TRBJ1-5; perhaps TRBD1 as D (5 bases). Germline values: CDR1 MDHEN, CDR2 SYDVKM. Between the trimmed V and J ends, which lost 6 bases and 1 base, there was a span of 10 bases. This CDR3 is built from 14 residues. The CDR3 coding sequence is TGTGCCAGCAGGTCCGGGGGAAGCAATCAGCCCCAGCATTTT. Protein: CASRSGGSNQPQHF.

The rearrangement links TRBV28 to TRBJ2-1, with 15 nucleotides matching TRBD2. J gave up 7 bases and V 6 bases, and 4 bases lay outside the gene matches. Germline V CDR1 and CDR2: MDHEN, SYDVKM. The CDR3 covers 15 residues. The CDR3 here is CASSPGTSGRNEQFF. The CDR3 nucleotides read TGTGCCAGCAGCCCCGGGACTAGCGGGAGGAATGAGCAGTTCTTC.

In this sample, this clone turned up once. The genes are TRBV5-1 and TRBJ2-3, with 8 bases lining up with TRBD2. This CDR3 comprises 15 residues. Germline-derived CDR1 and CDR2 are SGHRS and YFSETQ. J was trimmed by 2 bases and V by 0 bases; bases with no gene match: 2. The CDR3 loop is CASSLVLADTDTQYF. CDR3 nucleotide sequence: TGCGCCAGCAGCTTGGTACTAGCGGACACAGATACGCAGTATTTT.

The V and J genes are TRBV11-3 and TRBJ2-3; the match to TRBD2 covers 8 bases. The CDR3 totals 16 residues. With 5 bases clipped from V and 3 bases from J, the junction kept 10 bases outside the gene matches. CDR1 and CDR2 (germline): SGHNT, YENEEA. In nucleotides, the CDR3 is TGTGCCAGCAGCCCCGAAAGCGGGAGAGGGACAGATACGCAGTATTTT. This codes for CASSPESGRGTDTQYF.

The V and J genes are TRBV7-2 and TRBJ1-5, with D possibly being TRBD1 (5 bases). This CDR3 contains 17 residues. Trimming cost V 2 bases and J 1 base, with 15 bases left between them. The germline gives CDR1 SGHTA, CDR2 FQGNSA. The CDR3 sequence: CASSLTGGAGSNQPQHF. CDR3 DNA: TGTGCCAGCAGCTTAACGGGTGGGGCAGGGAGCAATCAGCCCCAGCATTTT.

V usage is TRBV19 and J usage is TRBJ1-5, with 8 bases fitting TRBD1. Per germline, CDR1 LNHDA and CDR2 SQIVND (reference sequence). The V segment lost 5 bases and the J segment 2 bases; nucleotides outside the gene matches: 2. This CDR3 is built from 14 residues. CDR3 residues: CASSLGQGNQPQHF. In DNA, the CDR3 is TGTGCCAGTAGTTTGGGACAGGGCAATCAGCCCCAGCATTTT.

The V call is TRBV5-1, the J call TRBJ1-1, with 8 bases that match TRBD1. Germline V CDR1 and CDR2: SGHRS, YFSETQ. V shed 0 bases, J shed 5 bases, and the junction held 12 bases outside the gene matches. The CDR3 runs to 17 residues. The CDR3: CASSLAEPGGPRTEAFF. The CDR3 nucleotides are TGCGCCAGCAGCTTGGCGGAACCAGGGGGCCCGAGGACTGAAGCTTTCTTT.